A selection of T cell receptor beta chains follows, all from one sample in a study of cytomegalovirus exposure and HLA in healthy donors. Using immunoSEQ multiplex PCR, the repertoire was profiled, and TCRdb retains in-frame clones only, with some absent. The data show over 100,000 clones, roughly 89% seen once. Sequencing was carried out using PBMCs. These receptors were taken from a woman younger than 45 in good health and CMV-seronegative. Each CDR3 is given with its conserved first and last residue.

V gene,CDR3 protein
TRBV6-5,CASGRPPDQETQYF
TRBV5-6,CASSPGTEFYGYTF
TRBV10-3,CAISERRTSGREPDTQYF
TRBV21-1,CASPRGGVKTQYF
TRBV10-3,CAISSGTSAYEQYF
TRBV28,CASKSGGWTEAFF
TRBV9,CASTSRLAGGTNEQFF
TRBV6-1,CASSRTFEADTQYF
TRBV30,CAWSVGAGELFF
TRBV7-3,CASSLTGGRLSSYNEQFF
TRBV5-8,CASSLADSYYGYTF
TRBV9,CASSLRAGRQEKLFF
TRBV7-9,CASSPGLAGGPGADTQYF
TRBV21-1,CASSKGPDRGANTEAFF
TRBV11-3,CASSSGQGDEQYF
TRBV2,CASSWTSSYNEQFF